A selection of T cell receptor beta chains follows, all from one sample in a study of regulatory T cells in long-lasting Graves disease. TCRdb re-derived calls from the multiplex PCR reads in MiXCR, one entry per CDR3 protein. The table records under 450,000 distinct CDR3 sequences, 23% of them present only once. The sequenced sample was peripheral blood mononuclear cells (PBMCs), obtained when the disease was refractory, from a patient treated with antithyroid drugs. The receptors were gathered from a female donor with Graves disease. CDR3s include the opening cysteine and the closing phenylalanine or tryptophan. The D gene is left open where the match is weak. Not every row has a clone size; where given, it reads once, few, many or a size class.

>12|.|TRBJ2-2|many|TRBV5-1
CASSATDGELFF
TGCGCCAGCAGCGCAACGGACGGGGAGCTGTTTTTT
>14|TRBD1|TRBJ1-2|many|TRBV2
CASRGDRSRYGYTF
TGTGCCAGCAGAGGGGACAGGTCAAGATATGGCTACACCTTC
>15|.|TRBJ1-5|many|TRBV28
CASSDRSFSNQPQHF
TGTGCCAGCAGCGACAGGAGCTTTAGCAATCAGCCCCAGCATTTT
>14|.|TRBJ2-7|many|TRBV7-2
CASSIGTVRYEQYF
TGTGCCAGCAGCATAGGAACAGTTCGCTACGAGCAGTACTTC
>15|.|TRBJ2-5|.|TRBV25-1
CASSRNRQVQETQYF
TGTGCCAGCAGTAGAAACCGACAGGTCCAAGAGACCCAGTACTTC
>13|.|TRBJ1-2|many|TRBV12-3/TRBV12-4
CASSAGVPYGYTF
TGTGCCAGCAGTGCGGGGGTACCCTATGGCTACACCTTC
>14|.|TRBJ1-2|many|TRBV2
CASRSEGINYGYTF
TGTGCCAGCAGATCTGAGGGAATTAACTATGGCTACACCTTC
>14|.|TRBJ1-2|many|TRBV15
CATSRDRQLYGYTF
TGTGCCACCAGCAGAGACCGGCAGTTGTATGGCTACACCTTC
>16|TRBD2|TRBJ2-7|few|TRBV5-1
CASSAQAPGGPYEQYF
TGCGCCAGCAGCGCGCAAGCTCCGGGAGGGCCCTACGAGCAGTACTTC
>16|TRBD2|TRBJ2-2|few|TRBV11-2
CASSSGAGGNTGELFF
TGTGCCAGCAGCTCCGGAGCGGGAGGGAACACCGGGGAGCTGTTTTTT
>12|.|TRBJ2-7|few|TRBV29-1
CSVRAQGSEQYF
TGCAGCGTCCGGGCCCAAGGGAGTGAGCAGTACTTC
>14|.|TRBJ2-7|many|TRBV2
CASKVDRIAYEQYF
TGTGCCAGCAAGGTCGACAGGATAGCCTACGAGCAGTACTTC
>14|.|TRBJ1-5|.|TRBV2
CASSPTHSNQPQHF
TGTGCCAGCAGCCCTACACATAGCAATCAGCCCCAGCATTTT
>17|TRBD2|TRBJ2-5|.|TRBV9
CASSVLGTSGGLETQYF
TGTGCCAGCAGCGTTTTAGGGACTAGCGGGGGATTGGAGACCCAGTACTTC
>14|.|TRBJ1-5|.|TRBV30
CAWSGGQVNQPQHF
TGTGCCTGGAGCGGAGGGCAGGTCAATCAGCCCCAGCATTTT